Listed here are 14 T cell receptor beta chains from one sample, sequenced in a study of blood T cell repertoires in COVID-19. Sequenced by immunoSEQ multiplex PCR; TCRdb stores in-frame clones only, minus some. Of around 270,000 clones listed, more than 90% were seen once; the top ten hold around 2.5%. The sequencing sample was made of peripheral blood. The receptors originated from a young adult with COVID-19, enrolled during active disease.

The V gene is TRBV6-2 or TRBV6-3, the J gene TRBJ2-7; TRBD2 aligns across 10 bases. Germline V gives CDR1 MNHEY, CDR2 SVGEGT. J gave up 3 bases and V 4 bases, and 6 bases lay outside the gene matches. CDR3 length: 15 amino acids. The CDR3 DNA reads as TGTGCCAGCAGTTCGAGGACTAGCGGAGACTACGAGCAGTACTTC. Residues: CASSSRTSGDYEQYF.

The rearrangement links TRBV11-2 to TRBJ2-1; 11 bases are a match to TRBD2. In germline, CDR1 is SGHAT, CDR2 FQNNGV. The CDR3 extends over 15 amino acids. The junction had 3 bases not matched to a gene; V was cut back by 6 bases and J by 2 bases. The CDR3 coding sequence is TGTGCCAGCAGGGTAGCGGGAGGGCCCTACAATGAGCAGTTCTTC. Amino acids: CASRVAGGPYNEQFF. The full variable domain, its missing parts supplied by reference TRBV11-2 and TRBJ2-1, is EAGVAQSPRYKIIEKRQSVAFWCNPISGHATLYWYQQILGQGPKLLIQFQNNGVVDDSQLPKDRFSAERLKGVDSTLKIQPAKLEDSAVYLCASRVAGGPYNEQFFGPGTRLTVL.

The chain has TRBV7-8 and TRBJ2-7; TRBD2 matches 7 bases. The length of the CDR3 is 16 residues. Germline CDR1 and CDR2: SGHVS and FQNEAQ. V lost 5 bases, J lost 0 bases, and 10 bases stayed unmatched. The CDR3 protein is CASSPLLAAVSYEQYF. CDR3 DNA: TGTGCCAGCAGCCCGCTGCTAGCGGCGGTCTCCTACGAGCAGTACTTC.

The count of this clone is one. The gene calls are TRBV19 and TRBJ2-2; 8 nucleotides match TRBD2. This CDR3 is built from 15 residues. Trimming at V came to 3 bases and at J to 1 base, leaving 1 base not matched to a gene. CDR1 is LNHDA and CDR2 is SQIVND in the germline V gene (reference sequence). CDR3 residues: CASSMGLGNTGELFF. The CDR3 DNA reads TGTGCCAGTAGTATGGGACTAGGGAACACCGGGGAGCTGTTTTTT.

The chain is built from TRBV27 and TRBJ2-2; 9 nucleotides line up with TRBD1. V shed 6 bases, J shed 7 bases, and the junction held 6 bases outside the gene matches. Germline CDR1 reads MNHEY; CDR2 reads SMNVEV (reference sequence). The CDR3 is 14 residues long. The CDR3 is CASRTTGGNGELFF. CDR3 nucleotides: TGTGCCAGCAGGACCACAGGGGGCAACGGGGAGCTGTTTTTT.

The J gene is TRBJ2-7, the V gene TRBV6-2 or TRBV6-3; 7 positions agree with TRBD1. The CDR3 extends over 13 amino acids. The trim removed 0 bases at V and 6 bases at J, leaving 2 bases unmatched. The V gene's germline CDR1 is MNHEY and CDR2 SVGEGT. The CDR3 spells CASSYSQGTEQYF. The CDR3 DNA is TGTGCCAGCAGTTACTCACAGGGGACCGAGCAGTACTTC.

CDR3 region: CASSFPGRDEQYF. For the CDR3, the DNA is TGCGCCAGCAGCTTTCCAGGGAGGGACGAGCAGTACTTC. The V and J genes are TRBV5-1 and TRBJ2-7; 7 nucleotides agree with TRBD2. Looked up from germline, CDR1 is SGHRS and CDR2 is YFSETQ. The junction had 4 bases not matched to a gene; V was cut back by 2 bases and J by 5 bases. The CDR3 is made up of 13 amino acids. The full variable domain, rest sourced from reference TRBV5-1 and TRBJ2-7, is KAGVTQTPRYLIKTRGQQVTLSCSPISGHRSVSWYQQTPGQGLQFLFEYFSETQRNKGNFPGRFSGRQFSNSRSEMNVSTLELGDSALYLCASSFPGRDEQYFGPGTRLTVT.

The chain joins TRBV4-1 to TRBJ2-6, with D possibly TRBD1 on 6 matching bases. The CDR3 runs to 19 residues. Trimming cost V 0 bases and J 0 bases, with 15 bases left between them. CDR1 is MGHRA and CDR2 is YSYEKL in the germline V gene. The chain's CDR3 is CASSQDFEGVPSGANVLTF. The CDR3 coding sequence is TGCGCCAGCAGCCAAGATTTCGAGGGGGTCCCCTCTGGGGCCAACGTCCTGACTTTC.

This clone appeared a single time. The chain carries TRBV28 and TRBJ2-1; TRBD2 matches 7 bases. CDR1 MDHEN and CDR2 SYDVKM come from the germline V gene. Trimming cost V 6 bases and J 4 bases; bases outside gene matches: 6. The CDR3 length is 14 residues. The CDR3 here is CASRPAGRYNEQFF. CDR3 bases: TGTGCCAGCAGACCAGCGGGACGGTACAATGAGCAGTTCTTC.

This clone was recorded once. This chain joins TRBV11-2 and TRBJ2-1; perhaps TRBD1 as D (6 bases). Germline CDR1 is SGHAT and CDR2 is FQNNGV. The V end was cut by 5 bases, the J end by 8 bases, with 16 bases between. This CDR3 is 14 amino acids long. The CDR3 DNA reads TGTGCCAGCAGCCCTGTGCCCCAGGGGTATGAGCAGTTCTTC. It encodes CASSPVPQGYEQFF.

The CDR3 sequence: CASSDTSGRTYEQYF. The CDR3, as DNA: TGTGCCAGCAGTGATACTAGCGGGAGGACATACGAGCAGTACTTC. The gene calls are TRBV25-1 and TRBJ2-7; 12 bases map to TRBD2. V shed 3 bases, J shed 4 bases, and the junction held 4 bases outside the gene matches. Germline-derived CDR1 and CDR2 are MGHDK and SYGVNS. This CDR3 is 15 amino acids long.

The rearrangement links TRBV24-1 to TRBJ2-3; 7 bases are a match to TRBD1. This CDR3 region has 16 residues. Losses at the gene ends were 5 bases for V and 1 base for J; bases not matched to a gene: 8. From germline, CDR1 is KGHDR and CDR2 SFDVKD. CDR3 nucleotides: TGTGCCACCAGTGGCCGGACAGGAGAGGGCACAGATACGCAGTATTTT. It yields the protein CATSGRTGEGTDTQYF.

The V gene is TRBV5-1, the J gene TRBJ2-3; 10 bases fit TRBD2. Germline V CDR1 and CDR2: SGHRS, YFSETQ. Unmatched junction bases numbered 3, after V lost 2 bases and J lost 3 bases. The length of the CDR3 is 15 residues. CDR3 residues: CASSFGLADTDTQYF. The CDR3 bases are TGCGCCAGCAGCTTTGGACTAGCGGATACAGATACGCAGTATTTT.

The table lists this clone with a few counts. The chain joins TRBV4-1 to TRBJ2-7, with TRBD2 matching over 10 bases. After removal of 1 base from V and 3 bases from J, the junction contained 6 bases not matched to a gene. This CDR3 spans 16 amino acids. Germline-derived CDR1 and CDR2 are MGHRA and YSYEKL. The CDR3 DNA reads as TGCGCCAGCAGCCAAGCCTTAGCGGGAGGAGGCTACGAGCAGTACTTC. Translating it yields CASSQALAGGGYEQYF.